Listed below are T cell receptor beta chains from one sample, sequenced in a study of lymphopenia after photon versus proton radiotherapy. Profiled with immunoSEQ multiplex PCR; TCRdb holds only in-frame clones, not every one. The sample has around 62,000 clones; approximately 84% are singletons. The material was peripheral blood, obtained from a patient treated with proton-based radiotherapy. The source is a man aged 55 to 70 with pancreatic cancer. Both conserved end residues are part of each CDR3. Each record gives: V gene, D gene, J gene, clone size, CDR3 DNA, CDR3 protein. D genes are given only for firm matches. Clone size is given for some rows only: seen once, a few or many times, or a class if the clone is expanded.

TRBV28	-	TRBJ1-1	-	TGTGCCAGCAGTTTAGCGGGGGGGGCAGAGGACACTGAAGCTTTCTTT	CASSLAGGAEDTEAFF
TRBV5-6	-	TRBJ2-3	-	TGTGCCAGCAGCTCACATTCTAGCACAGATACGCAGTATTTT	CASSSHSSTDTQYF
TRBV6-6	TRBD1	TRBJ2-1	-	TGTGCCAGCAGTCTTTTTGGACAGGGGACCTACAATGAGCAGTTCTTC	CASSLFGQGTYNEQFF
TRBV2	-	TRBJ2-3	-	TGTGCCAGCAGGCAGGAATCCGATACGCAGTATTTT	CASRQESDTQYF
TRBV7-9	-	TRBJ1-2	-	TGTGCCAGCAGCTTAGCAGAAGCCTATGGCTACACCTTC	CASSLAEAYGYTF
TRBV27	-	TRBJ2-7	-	TGTGCCAGCAGTTTATCCTACGAGCAGTACTTC	CASSLSYEQYF
TRBV28	TRBD2	TRBJ2-1	-	TGTGCCAGCTCCATTCAGCGGGGGAGGAATGAGCAGTTCTTC	CASSIQRGRNEQFF
TRBV5-1	TRBD1	TRBJ2-2	once	TGCGCCAGCAGCCCGAGGACAGGGTATCCCGGGGAGCTGTTTTTT	CASSPRTGYPGELFF
TRBV5-3	TRBD1	TRBJ2-6	-	TGTGCCAGAAGCTTGGCCGAGGGACAGGGGACTTTCCAGACTGGGGCCAACGTCCTGACTTTC	CARSLAEGQGTFQTGANVLTF
TRBV11-2	-	TRBJ1-1	-	TGTGCCAGCAGCCTGCCACCAGAAGCTTTCTTT	CASSLPPEAFF
TRBV7-9	TRBD1	TRBJ2-1	-	TGTGCCAGCAGCTCAAGGGGGACAGGGTTGGGCAATGAGCAGTTCTTC	CASSSRGTGLGNEQFF
TRBV18	TRBD2	TRBJ2-1	-	TGTGCCAGCTCACCGCCCGGACTAGCGGGAGGGCCTGATGAGCAGTTCTTC	CASSPPGLAGGPDEQFF
TRBV6-5	-	TRBJ1-2	-	TGTGCCAGCAGTTACGTCGCAGGGCGCGGCTACACCTTC	CASSYVAGRGYTF
TRBV28	-	TRBJ2-7	once	TGTGCCAGCAGTTACCCCAACAGGGAGGTCGAGCAGTACTTC	CASSYPNREVEQYF
TRBV25-1	TRBD1	TRBJ1-4	few	TGTGCCAGCAAAGACAGGGGCAAACTGTTTTTT	CASKDRGKLFF
TRBV5-1	-	TRBJ1-5	once	TGCGCCAGCAGCCCCCAGGGGATGGGTCAGCCCCAGCATTTT	CASSPQGMGQPQHF
TRBV4-3	TRBD1	TRBJ2-1	-	TGCGCCAGCAGCCAAGACCGGGACAGGGGTGGATCCTACAATGAGCAGTTCTTC	CASSQDRDRGGSYNEQFF
TRBV15	TRBD1	TRBJ2-6	few	TGTGCCACCAGCACCTTACAGGGGACGACCTCTGGGGCCAACGTCCTGACTTTC	CATSTLQGTTSGANVLTF
TRBV7-8	TRBD2	TRBJ2-7	-	TGTGCCAGCAGCTTCAGGCGACTAGCGGGAGTCGAGCAGTACTTC	CASSFRRLAGVEQYF
TRBV7-9	-	TRBJ2-7	-	TGTGCCAGCAGCTTAGCGGGGATTACCTACGAGCAGTACTTC	CASSLAGITYEQYF
TRBV28	-	TRBJ2-5	-	TGTGCCAGCAGTTTACGTGGGGGCGGGAGAAAGCAAGAGACCCAGTACTTC	CASSLRGGGRKQETQYF
TRBV5-1	-	TRBJ2-5	-	TGCGCCAGCAGCTTGGGACGGGACAAAGAGACCCAGTACTTC	CASSLGRDKETQYF
TRBV7-2	TRBD2	TRBJ2-7	-	TGTGCCAGCAGCTTAGGACTAGCGGGAGAATTAAGGTACGAGCAGTACTTC	CASSLGLAGELRYEQYF